One sample yielded the 32 T cell receptor beta chains listed below, sequenced in a study of OX40 agonist ivuxolimab in advanced cancers. TCRdb's table, derived via immunoSEQ multiplex PCR, lists solely in-frame clones and lacks some. Of 60,000 or so clones listed, over 65% were seen once; the top ten hold approximately 3%. Sequencing was performed on CD4+ or CD8+ T cells sorted from blood, taken in a trial of the OX40 agonist ivuxolimab. These TCRs come from an adult with an advanced solid tumor such as melanoma, head and neck, liver or kidney cancer.

The chain combines TRBV6-4 with TRBJ2-3; TRBD2 matches 7 bases. Trimming took 3 bases from V and 8 from J; bases not matched to a gene: 2. Germline CDR1 and CDR2: MRHNA and SNTAGT. The CDR3 loop spans 12 amino acids. The CDR3 spells CASSEGGGTQYF. CDR3 in DNA: TGTGCCAGCAGTGAGGGCGGGGGTACGCAGTATTTT.

This clone was seen more than once but under ten times. The V gene is TRBV5-1, the J gene TRBJ2-7, with TRBD1 matching over 11 bases. The CDR3 is made up of 14 amino acids. V shed 4 bases, J shed 6 bases, and the junction held 6 bases outside the gene matches. From germline, CDR1 is SGHRS and CDR2 YFSETQ. This CDR3 reads CASSPGTGGSEQYF. The CDR3 DNA is TGCGCCAGCAGCCCCGGGACAGGGGGAAGCGAGCAGTACTTC.

V usage is TRBV7-3 and J usage is TRBJ2-1, with 10 bases matching TRBD1. Germline assignment: CDR1 SGHTA and CDR2 FQGTGA. V shed 4 bases and J 6 bases; nucleotides not matched to a gene: 3. This CDR3 comprises 14 residues. This chain's CDR3 is CASSYGQGVNEQFF. The CDR3 DNA is TGTGCCAGCAGCTACGGACAGGGGGTCAATGAGCAGTTCTTC.

The genes are TRBV7-2 and TRBJ1-5; D is unresolved. The germline V gene encodes CDR1 SGHTA and CDR2 FQGNSA. V was cut by 1 base and J by 0 bases, with 4 bases left in between. CDR3 length equals 14 residues. DNA of the CDR3: TGTGCCAGCAGCTTAGAAGATAGCAATCAGCCCCAGCATTTT. Translation gives CASSLEDSNQPQHF.

The chain recombines TRBV5-1 with TRBJ1-2, with TRBD1 identical over 9 bases. Trimming removed 4 bases from V and 4 bases from J; junction bases left unmatched: 8. Germline CDR1 is SGHRS and CDR2 is YFSETQ. The CDR3 spans 15 residues. DNA for the CDR3: TGCGCCAGCAGCACGGACAGGGGCCAAGGCTATGGCTACACCTTC. Its protein product is CASSTDRGQGYGYTF.

The chain is built from TRBV27 and TRBJ1-6, with D maybe TRBD1 (6 bases). The length of the CDR3 is 15 residues. Deletions cut 2 bases from V and 7 bases from J, with 12 bases between. The germline V gene has CDR1 MNHEY and CDR2 SMNVEV (reference sequence). In DNA, the CDR3 is TGTGCCAGCAGTTTAGAGGGTAGGGGGAATTCACCCCTCCACTTT. It yields the protein CASSLEGRGNSPLHF.

This sequence joins TRBV7-3 and TRBJ1-6; 7 positions match TRBD1. The CDR3 covers 15 residues. The germline V gene encodes CDR1 SGHTA and CDR2 FQGTGA. Trimming removed 4 bases from V and 6 bases from J; junction bases left unmatched: 6. CDR3 coding DNA: TGTGCCAGCAGCTGGCAGGGGGACCGTAATTCACCCCTCCACTTT. This codes for CASSWQGDRNSPLHF.

This clone has only a few counts. The V call is TRBV7-9, the J call TRBJ2-3, with 7 bases that match TRBD2. This CDR3 region has 16 residues. J gave up 2 bases and V 1 base, and 6 bases lay outside the gene matches. Germline CDR1 is SEHNR and CDR2 is FQNEAQ (reference sequence). The CDR3 loop is CASSLGTGGPTDTQYF. CDR3 DNA: TGTGCCAGCAGCTTAGGTACGGGGGGTCCCACAGATACGCAGTATTTT.

The table lists this clone with a count of one. This chain links TRBV5-4 with TRBJ2-5; TRBD1 agrees at 9 bases. Germline trimming cut 6 bases from V and 5 bases from J; bases unmatched to any gene: 5. CDR3 length: 13 residues. Germline V gene data show CDR1 as SGHNT and CDR2 as YYREEE (reference sequence). The CDR3 reads CASNGQGSETQYF. The CDR3 DNA sequence: TGTGCCAGCAACGGACAGGGGTCGGAGACCCAGTACTTC.

J is TRBJ2-5 and V is TRBV9; the match to TRBD2 covers 8 bases. The CDR3 has 15 amino acids. Looked up from germline, CDR1 is SGDLS and CDR2 is YYNGEE. The V gene end was trimmed by 4 bases and the J gene end by 3 bases; junction bases not matched to a gene: 8. The CDR3 nucleotides are TGTGCCAGCAGCTGGGGACTAGATGGGAAAGAGACCCAGTACTTC. Protein sequence: CASSWGLDGKETQYF.

The V call is TRBV7-2, the J call TRBJ1-2; 7 bases agree with TRBD1. The CDR3 length is 17 residues. V was clipped by 1 base and J by 0 bases; unmatched bases: 8. Germline V gene lookup returns CDR1 SGHTA and CDR2 FQGNSA. The CDR3 is CASSLVGQGGPNYGYTF. The CDR3 DNA reads as TGTGCCAGCAGCTTAGTCGGGCAGGGGGGCCCTAACTATGGCTACACCTTC.

V is TRBV18 and J is TRBJ1-5; unclear D gene. Looked up from germline, CDR1 is KGHSH and CDR2 is LQKENI. The CDR3 is 13 amino acids. The V end lost 1 base, the J end lost 3 bases, and 4 bases lay between the germline ends. The CDR3 DNA reads TGTGCCAGCTCACCACTCGACAATCAGCCCCAGCATTTT. Amino acid sequence: CASSPLDNQPQHF.

The chain joins TRBV19 to TRBJ2-2; no definite D call. This CDR3 comprises 13 residues. With 3 bases removed from V and 6 bases from J, the gap between germline ends came to 8 bases. CDR1 LNHDA and CDR2 SQIVND come from the germline V gene (reference sequence). The CDR3 DNA reads as TGTGCCAGTAGTATCGCCGGGCCCGGGGAGCTGTTTTTT. Its translation: CASSIAGPGELFF.

This chain joins TRBV6-6 and TRBJ1-2, with 8 bases identical to TRBD1. Trimming cost V 5 bases and J 4 bases; bases outside gene matches: 6. The CDR3 covers 14 residues. Germline CDR1 reads MNHNY; CDR2 reads SVGAGI (reference sequence). The CDR3, as DNA: TGTGCCAGCAGTATGGACAGGGACACCTATGGCTACACCTTC. This sequence encodes CASSMDRDTYGYTF.

The chain has TRBV11-2 and TRBJ2-1; D not resolved. This CDR3 spans 15 amino acids. In germline, CDR1 is SGHAT, CDR2 FQNNGV. Trimming pared 2 bases from V and 2 bases from J, leaving 10 bases between. The CDR3 loop is CASSLRGFAYNEQFF. CDR3 coding DNA: TGTGCCAGCAGCTTACGTGGTTTCGCCTACAATGAGCAGTTCTTC.

The gene calls are TRBV5-6 and TRBJ2-7; 8 positions match TRBD1. The CDR3 runs 14 residues. Germline V gene lookup returns CDR1 SGHDT and CDR2 YYEEEE. V gave up 2 bases and J gave up 5 bases; unmatched junction bases: 6. CDR3 in DNA: TGTGCCAGCAGCTTTACCGACAGGGGAGACGAGCAGTACTTC. Translating it yields CASSFTDRGDEQYF.

The V gene is TRBV18, the J gene TRBJ2-3; D not certain. CDR1 is KGHSH, CDR2 LQKENI, per germline. Trimming left V 8 bases short and J 0 bases short, with 12 bases between. CDR3 length equals 14 residues. The CDR3: CASQVSPSTDTQYF. The DNA for the CDR3 is TGTGCCAGCCAGGTTAGCCCTAGCACAGATACGCAGTATTTT.

This rearrangement joins TRBV19 to TRBJ1-1; maybe TRBD1 (5 bases). The V end was cut by 2 bases, the J end by 1 base, with 8 bases between. This CDR3 spans 14 amino acids. CDR1 and CDR2 from the germline V gene are LNHDA and SQIVND (reference sequence). CDR3 DNA sequence: TGTGCCAGTAGTATACAGGGTGGGAACACTGAAGCTTTCTTT. This translates into CASSIQGGNTEAFF.

V and J are TRBV28 and TRBJ2-5, with D perhaps TRBD1 (5 bases). Trimming removed 4 bases at V and 7 bases at J, with 10 bases between. Germline V gene lookup returns CDR1 MDHEN and CDR2 SYDVKM. The CDR3 sequence is 12 residues long. CDR3 loop: CASSYSTGTQYF. The DNA of the CDR3 is TGTGCCAGCAGTTATAGCACAGGGACCCAGTACTTC.

The chain uses TRBV5-6 and TRBJ1-1; D possibly corresponds to TRBD1 (6 bases). In germline, CDR1 is SGHDT, CDR2 YYEEEE. This CDR3 is 16 amino acids long. Trimming took off 1 base at V and 3 bases at J, with 16 bases between the two ends. The chain's CDR3 is CASSLYGGRIDTEAFF. CDR3 coding DNA: TGTGCCAGCAGCTTGTACGGGGGGCGAATCGACACTGAAGCTTTCTTT. Combining the CDR3 with reference TRBV5-6 and TRBJ1-1 gives the whole variable domain DAGVTQSPTHLIKTRGQQVTLRCSPKSGHDTVSWYQQALGQGPQFIFQYYEEEERQRGNFPDRFSGHQFPNYSSELNVNALLLGDSALYLCASSLYGGRIDTEAFFGQGTRLTVV.

This clone qualifies as medium-sized. The chain joins TRBV28 to TRBJ1-1; a weak D match, TRBD1 (5 bases). The V and J ends lost 2 bases and 5 bases respectively, with 12 bases between them. The length of the CDR3 is 14 residues. Germline V gene data show CDR1 as MDHEN and CDR2 as SYDVKM. The CDR3 nucleotides read TGTGCCAGCAGTTTACCCATGGGGGGGACTGAAGCTTTCTTT. It encodes CASSLPMGGTEAFF.

This clone has just a few counts. The gene calls are TRBV7-2 and TRBJ1-3; D is perhaps TRBD1 (6 bases). The CDR3 has 13 residues. Trimming removed 4 bases at V and 7 bases at J, with 11 bases between. CDR1 and CDR2 (germline): SGHTA, FQGNSA. The CDR3 DNA sequence: TGTGCCAGCAGCTCCCAAACAGGGAACACCATATATTTT. Protein: CASSSQTGNTIYF.

About this clone itself: The sample has other DNA sequences that encode this CDR3 too. The chain employs TRBV6-5 and TRBJ1-3; D call uncertain. The CDR3 loop spans 16 amino acids. The germline CDR1 and CDR2 sequences are MNHEY and SVGAGI. Deletions cut 0 bases from V and 0 bases from J, with 9 bases between. CDR3 amino acids: CASSYSAGPSGNTIYF. The CDR3 DNA sequence: TGTGCCAGCAGTTACTCGGCGGGCCCCTCTGGAAACACCATATATTTT.

The chain employs TRBV7-6 and TRBJ2-3; 9 bases line up with TRBD2. V dropped 5 bases and J dropped 3; count of bases not matched to a gene: 9. Germline V gives CDR1 SGHVS, CDR2 FNYEAQ. This CDR3 contains 16 residues. The CDR3 DNA is TGTGCCAGCAGCCTAACCGGGACTAGCAGAACAGATACGCAGTATTTT. Amino acids: CASSLTGTSRTDTQYF.

CDR3 DNA sequence: TGTGCCAGCAGCTTAGGAGATAACTATGGCTACACCTTC. Protein sequence: CASSLGDNYGYTF. This rearrangement joins TRBV7-9 to TRBJ1-2; D uncertain. Trimming shortened V by 1 base and J by 1 base, and 4 bases separated the two germline ends. The length of the CDR3 is 13 residues. CDR1 SEHNR and CDR2 FQNEAQ come from the germline V gene (reference sequence).

V usage is TRBV28 and J usage is TRBJ1-2, with D unresolved. CDR1 and CDR2 from the germline V gene are MDHEN and SYDVKM. CDR3 length equals 17 residues. The V and J ends lost 1 base and 0 bases respectively, with 15 bases between them. Written as DNA, the CDR3 is TGTGCCAGCAGTTTATTTTCCGGCAAATTATCTAACTATGGCTACACCTTC. Translated, it gives CASSLFSGKLSNYGYTF.

The chain carries TRBV5-1 and TRBJ2-4, with D unresolved. This CDR3 has 18 amino acids. Germline lookup yields CDR1 SGHRS and CDR2 YFSETQ. V was clipped by 0 bases and J by 3 bases, with 19 bases between them. The CDR3: CASSLASLKAFGKNIQYF. The CDR3 coding sequence is TGCGCCAGCAGCTTGGCCTCTTTAAAGGCGTTTGGCAAAAACATTCAGTACTTC.

In its sample, this clone was seen a few times. Other DNA sequences of this sample code for an identical CDR3. This chain uses TRBV5-1 with TRBJ1-1, with 10 bases aligning to TRBD1. CDR1 is SGHRS, CDR2 YFSETQ, per germline. V lost 4 bases and J lost 3; bases outside the gene matches: 3. The CDR3 contains 14 residues. The CDR3: CASSLGTGDTEAFF. As DNA, the CDR3 is TGCGCCAGCAGCCTAGGGACAGGGGACACTGAAGCTTTCTTT.

The rearrangement links TRBV7-6 to TRBJ1-1; the D is unclear. CDR1 SGHVS and CDR2 FNYEAQ come from the germline V gene. The CDR3 contains 17 residues. V lost 3 bases and J 1 base, leaving 18 bases between the germline ends. CDR3 region: CASSLVPTGVQNTEAFF. The CDR3, as DNA: TGTGCCAGCAGCTTGGTCCCGACCGGGGTCCAGAACACTGAAGCTTTCTTT.

Only a few counts were recorded for this clone. The same CDR3 also results from other DNA sequences found in this sample. The J gene is TRBJ2-7, the V gene TRBV20-1, with a possible D match to TRBD1 (6 bases). The germline V gene encodes CDR1 DFQATT and CDR2 SNEGSKA (reference sequence). The V end was cut by 6 bases, the J end by 3 bases, with 9 bases between. The CDR3 runs 11 residues. CDR3 nucleotide sequence: TGCAGTGCCAGACAGGACTACGAGCAGTACTTC. Translated, it gives CSARQDYEQYF.

As to this clone: Compared with germline, one end of the junction differs, possibly owing to a read error. This chain joins TRBV7-2 and TRBJ2-2; 7 bases agree with TRBD2. Per germline, CDR1 SGHTA and CDR2 FQGNSA. The CDR3 sequence is 15 residues long. In DNA, the CDR3 is TGTGCCAGCGGCTTGGGGGGGTCCAACACCGGGGAGCTGTTTTTT. Translated: CASGLGGSNTGELFF.

The chain has TRBV7-2 and TRBJ2-1; either TRBD1 or TRBD2 may fit D (5 bases each). CDR3 length: 15 amino acids. Per germline, CDR1 SGHTA and CDR2 FQGNSA. The V end was cut by 4 bases, the J end by 8 bases, with 18 bases between. The CDR3 DNA sequence: TGTGCCAGCAGCTCACAAGGTGGGGGTGTTGATGAGCAGTTCTTC. This sequence encodes CASSSQGGGVDEQFF.